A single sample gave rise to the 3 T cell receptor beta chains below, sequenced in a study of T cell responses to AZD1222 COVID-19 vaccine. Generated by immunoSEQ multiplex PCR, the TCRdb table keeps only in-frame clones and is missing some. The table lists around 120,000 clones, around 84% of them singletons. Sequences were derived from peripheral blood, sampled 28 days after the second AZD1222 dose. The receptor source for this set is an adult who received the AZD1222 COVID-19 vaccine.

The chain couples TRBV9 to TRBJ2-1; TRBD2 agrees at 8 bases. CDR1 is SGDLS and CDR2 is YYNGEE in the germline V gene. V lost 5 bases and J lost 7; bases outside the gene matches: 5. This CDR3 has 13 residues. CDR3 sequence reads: CASSRGLGNEQFF. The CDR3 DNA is TGTGCCAGCAGTAGGGGACTAGGGAATGAGCAGTTCTTC.

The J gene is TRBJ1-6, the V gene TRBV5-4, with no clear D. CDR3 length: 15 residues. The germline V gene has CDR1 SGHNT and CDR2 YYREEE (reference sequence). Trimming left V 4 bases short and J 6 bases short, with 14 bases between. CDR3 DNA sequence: TGTGCCAGCAGCGACGACCCATTTTTTAATTCACCCCTCCACTTT. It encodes CASSDDPFFNSPLHF. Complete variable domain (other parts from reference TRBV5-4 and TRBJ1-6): ETGVTQSPTHLIKTRGQQVTLRCSSQSGHNTVSWYQQALGQGPQFIFQYYREEENGRGNFPPRFSGLQFPNYSSELNVNALELDDSALYLCASSDDPFFNSPLHFGNGTRLTVT.

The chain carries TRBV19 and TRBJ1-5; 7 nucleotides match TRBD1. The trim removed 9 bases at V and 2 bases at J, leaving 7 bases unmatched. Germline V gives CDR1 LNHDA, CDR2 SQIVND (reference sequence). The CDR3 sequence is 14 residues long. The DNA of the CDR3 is TGTGCCAGCTCCGGGACAGCAGGCAATCAGCCCCAGCATTTT. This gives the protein CASSGTAGNQPQHF.